Listed below are T cell receptor beta chains from one sample, sequenced in a study of vaccination and CD4 T cells after COVID-19. For these TCRs, the target antigens are not known. TCRdb redid the calling of the PCR reads with MiXCR, one entry per CDR3 protein. The table records around 11,000 distinct CDR3 sequences, roughly 43% of them present only once. Sequences were obtained from CD4+ T cells from blood, cultured in vitro. These receptors all come from a human donor in good health. Both conserved end residues are part of each CDR3. A D gene is named only where the DNA matches it firmly. Where a row states a size, it is once, few, many or the class of an expanded clone; other rows omit it.

v_call: TRBV28; clone_size: few; d_call: TRBD1; j_call: TRBJ1-5; cdr3_aa: CASRSGTGSNQPQHF; cdr3_nt: TGTGCCAGCAGAAGTGGGACAGGGAGCAATCAGCCCCAGCATTTT
v_call: TRBV6-1; clone_size: NA; d_call: NA; j_call: TRBJ2-7; cdr3_aa: CASSPSGEQYF; cdr3_nt: TGTGCCAGCAGTCCGTCAGGGGAGCAGTACTTC
v_call: TRBV6-2/TRBV6-3; clone_size: NA; d_call: TRBD2; j_call: TRBJ2-1; cdr3_aa: CASSPRREYNEQFF; cdr3_nt: TGTGCCAGCAGTCCCCGGCGGGAGTACAATGAGCAGTTCTTC
v_call: TRBV27; clone_size: NA; d_call: NA; j_call: TRBJ2-1; cdr3_aa: CASRLDSTSYNEQFF; cdr3_nt: TGTGCCAGCAGACTCGACTCAACCTCCTACAATGAGCAGTTCTTC
v_call: TRBV21-1; clone_size: NA; d_call: NA; j_call: TRBJ2-3; cdr3_aa: CASSKVGTDTQYF; cdr3_nt: TGTGCCAGCAGCAAAGTCGGCACAGATACGCAGTATTTT
v_call: TRBV20-1; clone_size: NA; d_call: TRBD2; j_call: TRBJ2-1; cdr3_aa: CSAGNRAGASDEQFF; cdr3_nt: TGCAGTGCTGGGAATCGGGCGGGAGCTTCCGATGAGCAGTTCTTC
v_call: TRBV28; clone_size: NA; d_call: TRBD1; j_call: TRBJ1-4; cdr3_aa: CASRQGLGEKLFF; cdr3_nt: TGTGCCAGTAGACAGGGGCTAGGGGAAAAACTGTTTTTT
v_call: TRBV25-1; clone_size: few; d_call: NA; j_call: TRBJ2-5; cdr3_aa: CASSGRGVPGETQYF; cdr3_nt: TGTGCCAGCAGTGGCCGGGGTGTCCCCGGGGAGACCCAGTACTTC
v_call: TRBV6-1; clone_size: NA; d_call: TRBD2; j_call: TRBJ2-1; cdr3_aa: CAGRLHPSGYYNEQFF; cdr3_nt: TGTGCCGGCAGACTACACCCTAGCGGGTACTACAATGAGCAGTTCTTC
v_call: TRBV30; clone_size: NA; d_call: TRBD1; j_call: TRBJ1-2; cdr3_aa: CAWSRGNYGYTF; cdr3_nt: TGTGCCTGGTCCAGGGGGAACTATGGCTACACCTTC
v_call: TRBV20-1; clone_size: NA; d_call: TRBD2; j_call: TRBJ2-1; cdr3_aa: CSARDPRLAGGSLYNEQFF; cdr3_nt: TGCAGTGCTAGAGACCCACGACTAGCGGGAGGGTCCCTCTACAATGAGCAGTTCTTC
v_call: TRBV7-2; clone_size: NA; d_call: TRBD2; j_call: TRBJ2-1; cdr3_aa: CASSYNIPGLLDEQFF; cdr3_nt: TGTGCCAGCAGCTACAACATACCGGGACTACTAGATGAGCAGTTCTTC
v_call: TRBV20-1; clone_size: NA; d_call: NA; j_call: TRBJ2-1; cdr3_aa: CSARHSYNEQFF; cdr3_nt: TGCAGTGCTAGACACTCCTACAATGAGCAGTTCTTC
v_call: TRBV7-9; clone_size: NA; d_call: TRBD1; j_call: TRBJ2-2; cdr3_aa: CASSSTGVPLGELFF; cdr3_nt: TGTGCCAGCAGCTCGACAGGGGTCCCCCTGGGGGAGCTGTTTTTT
v_call: TRBV21-1; clone_size: few; d_call: NA; j_call: TRBJ1-5; cdr3_aa: CASSKEGGAEQPQHF; cdr3_nt: TGTGCCAGCAGCAAAGAAGGGGGGGCAGAGCAGCCCCAGCATTTT
v_call: TRBV7-8; clone_size: once; d_call: NA; j_call: TRBJ1-1; cdr3_aa: CASSRAETNTEAFF; cdr3_nt: TGTGCCAGCAGCCGGGCAGAGACCAACACTGAAGCTTTCTTT
v_call: TRBV7-9; clone_size: NA; d_call: TRBD1; j_call: TRBJ2-7; cdr3_aa: CASSAAGTGSRYEQYF; cdr3_nt: TGTGCCAGCAGCGCAGCCGGGACAGGGAGTCGGTACGAGCAGTACTTC
v_call: TRBV7-3; clone_size: NA; d_call: TRBD2; j_call: TRBJ2-7; cdr3_aa: CASSLFPRTSDYEQYF; cdr3_nt: TGTGCCAGCAGCTTATTTCCCAGGACTAGCGACTACGAGCAGTACTTC
v_call: TRBV27; clone_size: NA; d_call: TRBD2; j_call: TRBJ2-3; cdr3_aa: CASRRGLAGGADTQYF; cdr3_nt: TGTGCCAGCAGGCGGGGACTAGCGGGAGGGGCAGATACGCAGTATTTT
v_call: TRBV20-1; clone_size: NA; d_call: NA; j_call: TRBJ1-2; cdr3_aa: CSARDRKVRPYGYTF; cdr3_nt: TGCAGTGCTAGAGATAGGAAGGTCAGACCCTATGGCTACACCTTC
v_call: TRBV20-1; clone_size: few; d_call: TRBD2; j_call: TRBJ2-1; cdr3_aa: CSATGLATYNEQFF; cdr3_nt: TGCAGTGCTACCGGACTAGCCACCTACAATGAGCAGTTCTTC
v_call: TRBV20-1; clone_size: NA; d_call: NA; j_call: TRBJ1-5; cdr3_aa: CSANSGPPGQPQHF; cdr3_nt: TGCAGTGCCAACTCAGGGCCACCAGGTCAGCCCCAGCATTTT
v_call: TRBV29-1; clone_size: NA; d_call: NA; j_call: TRBJ2-3; cdr3_aa: CSVEDWSTDTQYF; cdr3_nt: TGCAGCGTTGAAGATTGGAGCACAGATACGCAGTATTTT
v_call: TRBV7-8; clone_size: few; d_call: NA; j_call: TRBJ2-7; cdr3_aa: CASSGSYEQYF; cdr3_nt: TGTGCCAGCAGCGGGTCCTACGAGCAGTACTTC
v_call: TRBV5-1; clone_size: NA; d_call: NA; j_call: TRBJ2-5; cdr3_aa: CASSLVNSGGGETQYF; cdr3_nt: TGCGCCAGCAGCTTGGTCAATTCCGGGGGAGGAGAGACCCAGTACTTC
v_call: TRBV6-2/TRBV6-3; clone_size: NA; d_call: NA; j_call: TRBJ1-6; cdr3_aa: CASRPQAVHSPLHF; cdr3_nt: TGTGCCAGCAGACCACAGGCAGTTCATTCACCCCTCCACTTT
v_call: TRBV7-3; clone_size: NA; d_call: NA; j_call: TRBJ1-1; cdr3_aa: CASSLTENAEAFF; cdr3_nt: TGTGCCAGCAGCTTAACAGAGAACGCTGAAGCTTTCTTT
v_call: TRBV7-3; clone_size: NA; d_call: NA; j_call: TRBJ1-2; cdr3_aa: CASSPGTYYGYTF; cdr3_nt: TGTGCCAGCAGCCCCGGGACGTACTATGGCTACACCTTC
v_call: TRBV28; clone_size: NA; d_call: TRBD2; j_call: TRBJ2-7; cdr3_aa: CASSSTGLAGGPYEQYF; cdr3_nt: TGTGCCAGCAGTTCGACCGGACTAGCGGGAGGGCCCTACGAGCAGTACTTC
v_call: TRBV7-3; clone_size: few; d_call: NA; j_call: TRBJ2-2; cdr3_aa: CASSVTETGELFF; cdr3_nt: TGTGCCAGCAGCGTAACAGAGACCGGGGAGCTGTTTTTT
v_call: TRBV6-2/TRBV6-3; clone_size: NA; d_call: NA; j_call: TRBJ1-5; cdr3_aa: CASSTRGGSNQPQHF; cdr3_nt: TGTGCCAGCAGTACCCGTGGGGGGAGCAATCAGCCCCAGCATTTT
v_call: TRBV9; clone_size: NA; d_call: NA; j_call: TRBJ1-1; cdr3_aa: CASSVLTGNTEAFF; cdr3_nt: TGTGCCAGCAGCGTATTGACAGGGAACACTGAAGCTTTCTTT
v_call: TRBV28; clone_size: few; d_call: TRBD2; j_call: TRBJ2-7; cdr3_aa: CATWGGQPYGLYEQYF; cdr3_nt: TGTGCCACTTGGGGGGGTCAACCCTACGGTTTGTACGAGCAGTACTTC
v_call: TRBV6-1; clone_size: NA; d_call: NA; j_call: TRBJ2-3; cdr3_aa: CASSRTAATDTQYF; cdr3_nt: TGTGCCAGCAGTCGGACAGCCGCAACAGATACGCAGTATTTT
v_call: TRBV6-5; clone_size: NA; d_call: NA; j_call: TRBJ2-7; cdr3_aa: CASSYPRDFSYEQYF; cdr3_nt: TGTGCCAGCAGTTACCCTCGGGACTTCTCCTACGAGCAGTACTTC
v_call: TRBV6-1; clone_size: NA; d_call: TRBD1; j_call: TRBJ2-3; cdr3_aa: CASSGQGHTDTQYF; cdr3_nt: TGTGCCAGCAGTGGACAGGGACACACAGATACGCAGTATTTT
v_call: TRBV15; clone_size: NA; d_call: TRBD2; j_call: TRBJ2-1; cdr3_aa: CATSGRLAGDRNEQFF; cdr3_nt: TGTGCCACCAGCGGCAGACTAGCGGGAGACCGGAATGAGCAGTTCTTC
v_call: TRBV10-3; clone_size: NA; d_call: TRBD1; j_call: TRBJ1-2; cdr3_aa: CALGEPGQGTYGYTF; cdr3_nt: TGTGCACTGGGCGAGCCGGGACAGGGAACCTATGGCTACACCTTC
v_call: TRBV4-2; clone_size: NA; d_call: TRBD2; j_call: TRBJ2-1; cdr3_aa: CASSHLAGEAYNEQFF; cdr3_nt: TGTGCCAGCAGCCATTTAGCGGGAGAGGCATACAATGAGCAGTTCTTC
v_call: TRBV20-1; clone_size: NA; d_call: TRBD2; j_call: TRBJ2-7; cdr3_aa: CSASGIAGSSYEQYF; cdr3_nt: TGCAGTGCTTCCGGAATAGCGGGGAGCTCCTACGAGCAGTACTTC
v_call: TRBV7-2; clone_size: NA; d_call: NA; j_call: TRBJ2-4; cdr3_aa: CASSVRESAKNIQYF; cdr3_nt: TGTGCCAGCAGCGTTAGGGAATCAGCCAAAAACATTCAGTACTTC
v_call: TRBV7-8; clone_size: NA; d_call: NA; j_call: TRBJ1-1; cdr3_aa: CASSLIRVNTEAFF; cdr3_nt: TGTGCCAGCAGCTTAATCCGGGTGAACACTGAAGCTTTCTTT
v_call: TRBV5-5; clone_size: NA; d_call: TRBD1; j_call: TRBJ1-5; cdr3_aa: CASSLAGDRGYQPQHF; cdr3_nt: TGTGCCAGCAGCTTGGCGGGGGACAGGGGTTACCAGCCCCAGCATTTT
v_call: TRBV6-2/TRBV6-3; clone_size: NA; d_call: NA; j_call: TRBJ2-3; cdr3_aa: CASSYSLGNTQYF; cdr3_nt: TGTGCCAGCAGTTACAGCTTGGGAAATACGCAGTATTTT
v_call: TRBV6-1; clone_size: NA; d_call: TRBD1; j_call: TRBJ1-1; cdr3_aa: CASSRGQGRTEAFF; cdr3_nt: TGTGCCAGCAGTAGGGGACAGGGAAGAACTGAAGCTTTCTTT
v_call: TRBV20-1; clone_size: NA; d_call: TRBD2; j_call: TRBJ2-5; cdr3_aa: CSAAPGTRQETQYF; cdr3_nt: TGCAGTGCTGCCCCCGGGACTAGACAAGAGACCCAGTACTTC
v_call: TRBV20-1; clone_size: few; d_call: NA; j_call: TRBJ1-2; cdr3_aa: CSARDPGEAYGYTF; cdr3_nt: TGCAGTGCTAGAGATCCAGGGGAGGCCTATGGCTACACCTTC
v_call: TRBV19; clone_size: NA; d_call: NA; j_call: TRBJ1-2; cdr3_aa: CASSSKTYRALYGYTF; cdr3_nt: TGTGCCAGTAGTTCCAAGACCTACAGGGCGCTCTATGGCTACACCTTC
v_call: TRBV20-1; clone_size: few; d_call: TRBD2; j_call: TRBJ2-7; cdr3_aa: CSARLAGGPGEQYF; cdr3_nt: TGCAGTGCTAGATTAGCGGGAGGGCCGGGCGAGCAGTACTTC
v_call: TRBV24-1; clone_size: few; d_call: NA; j_call: TRBJ1-5; cdr3_aa: CAIQGGDFNQPQHF; cdr3_nt: TGTGCCATCCAAGGGGGGGATTTCAATCAGCCCCAGCATTTT
v_call: TRBV6-4; clone_size: few; d_call: TRBD1; j_call: TRBJ1-2; cdr3_aa: CASSPTGGGYGYTF; cdr3_nt: TGTGCCAGCAGTCCCACAGGGGGCGGCTATGGCTACACCTTC
v_call: TRBV20-1; clone_size: NA; d_call: NA; j_call: TRBJ2-2; cdr3_aa: CSAREKGLPGGELFF; cdr3_nt: TGCAGTGCTAGAGAAAAGGGTCTCCCTGGCGGGGAGCTGTTTTTT
v_call: TRBV28; clone_size: few; d_call: NA; j_call: TRBJ1-5; cdr3_aa: CASSFFDRYQPQHF; cdr3_nt: TGTGCCAGCAGTTTCTTCGACAGGTATCAGCCCCAGCATTTT
v_call: TRBV10-3; clone_size: NA; d_call: NA; j_call: TRBJ1-3; cdr3_aa: CAISRNDGGSGNTIYF; cdr3_nt: TGTGCCATCAGCCGGAACGACGGGGGCTCTGGAAACACCATATATTTT
v_call: TRBV20-1; clone_size: few; d_call: TRBD2; j_call: TRBJ2-3; cdr3_aa: CSATTSSGRPDTQYF; cdr3_nt: TGCAGTGCTACCACAAGCAGCGGGAGGCCAGATACGCAGTATTTT
v_call: TRBV2; clone_size: NA; d_call: TRBD2; j_call: TRBJ2-5; cdr3_aa: CASSGGGGGRWETQYF; cdr3_nt: TGTGCCAGCAGTGGGGGGGGTGGCGGGAGATGGGAGACCCAGTACTTC
v_call: TRBV28; clone_size: NA; d_call: TRBD2; j_call: TRBJ2-3; cdr3_aa: CASSLRPSGRADTQYF; cdr3_nt: TGTGCCAGCAGTTTACGACCTAGCGGGAGGGCAGATACGCAGTATTTT
v_call: TRBV24-1; clone_size: NA; d_call: TRBD2; j_call: TRBJ2-7; cdr3_aa: CATSDPGTASGEQYF; cdr3_nt: TGTGCCACCAGTGACCCCGGGACGGCTAGCGGGGAGCAGTACTTC
v_call: TRBV7-2; clone_size: NA; d_call: NA; j_call: TRBJ2-7; cdr3_aa: CASSQGGASGLYEQYF; cdr3_nt: TGTGCCAGCAGCCAGGGGGGGGCTAGCGGACTCTACGAGCAGTACTTC